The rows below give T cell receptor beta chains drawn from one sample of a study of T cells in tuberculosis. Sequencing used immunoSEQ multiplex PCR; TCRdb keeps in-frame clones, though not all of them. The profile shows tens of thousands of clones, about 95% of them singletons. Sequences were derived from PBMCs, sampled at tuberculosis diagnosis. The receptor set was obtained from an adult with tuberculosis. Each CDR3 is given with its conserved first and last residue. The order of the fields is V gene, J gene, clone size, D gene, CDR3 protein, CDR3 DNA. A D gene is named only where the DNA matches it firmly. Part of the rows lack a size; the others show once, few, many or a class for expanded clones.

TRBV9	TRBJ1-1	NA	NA	CASSSTMGATEAFF	TGTGCCAGCAGTTCAACGATGGGGGCCACTGAAGCTTTCTTT
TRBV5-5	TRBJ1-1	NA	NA	CASSTVGGLEAFF	TGTGCCAGCAGTACCGTGGGGGGACTTGAAGCTTTCTTT
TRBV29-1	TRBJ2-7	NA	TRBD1	CSERQGDYEQYF	TGCAGCGAACGACAGGGGGACTACGAGCAGTACTTC
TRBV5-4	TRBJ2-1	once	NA	CASSQPGYNEQFF	TGTGCCAGCAGCCAACCAGGATACAATGAGCAGTTCTTC
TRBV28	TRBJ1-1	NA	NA	CASRNPPGMNTEAFF	TGTGCCAGCAGAAACCCACCGGGAATGAACACTGAAGCTTTCTTT
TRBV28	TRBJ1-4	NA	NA	CASHATNEKLFF	TGTGCCAGCCATGCAACTAATGAAAAACTGTTTTTT
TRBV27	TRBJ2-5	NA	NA	CASSLMGGRKEETQYF	TGTGCCAGCAGTTTGATGGGTGGGAGAAAGGAGGAGACCCAGTACTTC
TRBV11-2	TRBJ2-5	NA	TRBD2	CASSWQRGREYETQYF	TGTGCCAGCAGCTGGCAGCGGGGGCGGGAGTATGAGACCCAGTACTTC
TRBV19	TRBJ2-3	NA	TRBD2	CASSRQRGLSTDTQYF	TGTGCCAGTAGTAGACAGCGGGGGCTAAGCACAGATACGCAGTATTTT
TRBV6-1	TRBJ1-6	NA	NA	CASSELANSPLHF	TGTGCCAGCAGTGAGTTGGCAAATTCACCCCTCCACTTT
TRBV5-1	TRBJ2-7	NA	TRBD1	CASSLGGTGTYEQYF	TGCGCCAGCAGCTTGGGCGGGACAGGGACCTACGAGCAGTACTTC
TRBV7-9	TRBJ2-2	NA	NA	CASSSYREIGELFF	TGTGCCAGCAGCTCCTACAGGGAGATCGGGGAGCTGTTTTTT
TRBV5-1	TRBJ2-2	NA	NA	CASGQTGTPNTGELFF	TGCGCCAGCGGCCAGACCGGGACTCCTAACACCGGGGAGCTGTTTTTT
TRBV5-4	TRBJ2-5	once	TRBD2	CASSLDGGGRETQYF	TGTGCCAGCAGCTTGGATGGTGGCGGGAGAGAGACCCAGTACTTC
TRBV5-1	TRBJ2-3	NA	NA	CASSLRRGRTDTQYF	TGCGCCAGCTCCCTCCGGCGGGGTCGCACAGATACGCAGTATTTT
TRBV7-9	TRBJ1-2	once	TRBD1	CASSQQGNYGYTF	TGTGCCAGCAGCCAACAGGGGAACTATGGCTACACCTTC
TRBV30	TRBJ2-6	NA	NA	CAWNGGVSSSGANVLTF	TGTGCCTGGAACGGAGGGGTTTCAAGCTCTGGGGCCAACGTCCTGACTTTC
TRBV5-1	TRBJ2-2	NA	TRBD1	CASSSRQGTTGELFF	TGCGCCAGCAGCTCCCGACAGGGGACGACCGGGGAGCTGTTTTTT
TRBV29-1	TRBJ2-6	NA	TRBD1	CSVDTGTGGTGANVLTF	TGCAGCGTTGACACCGGGACAGGGGGTACAGGGGCCAACGTCCTGACTTTC
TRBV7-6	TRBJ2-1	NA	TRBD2	CASSLVGGRVGLVPYNEQFF	TGTGCCAGCAGCTTAGTGGGCGGGAGAGTGGGACTGGTTCCCTACAATGAGCAGTTCTTC
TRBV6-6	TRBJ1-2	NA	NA	CASSYEGRDGYTF	TGTGCCAGCAGTTACGAGGGCCGCGATGGCTACACCTTC
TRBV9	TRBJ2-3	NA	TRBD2	CASRPGTSLTDTQYF	TGTGCCAGCAGGCCAGGGACTAGCTTGACAGATACGCAGTATTTT
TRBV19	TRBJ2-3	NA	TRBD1	CASSLDRGKGDTQYF	TGTGCCAGTAGTCTCGACAGGGGAAAAGGAGATACGCAGTATTTT
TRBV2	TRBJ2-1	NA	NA	CASQEVSFYNEQFF	TGTGCCAGCCAGGAGGTATCATTCTACAATGAGCAGTTCTTC
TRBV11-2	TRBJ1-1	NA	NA	CASSFRPGGTEAFF	TGTGCCAGCAGCTTCCGCCCCGGGGGCACTGAAGCTTTCTTT